These T cell receptor beta chains were read from a single sample in a study of radiotherapy plus CTLA-4 blockade in lung cancer. Generated by immunoSEQ multiplex PCR, the TCRdb table keeps only in-frame clones and is missing some. The table has 62,000 or so clones, roughly 85% seen once; the top ten hold roughly 10%. The sequencing used peripheral blood, collected from a patient treated with radiotherapy plus ipilimumab. The receptors were sampled from a human donor with non-small cell lung cancer who had a complete response to radiotherapy plus ipilimumab. Both conserved end residues are part of each CDR3. The D gene is left open where the match is weak. Clone size is shown for a subset of rows, as once, few, many or a class of expanded clone.

V	size	J	D	length	DNA	CDR3
TRBV14	-	TRBJ2-5	TRBD2	16	TGTGCCAGCAGCCAAGGAACTAGCGCCTTCCAAGAGACCCAGTACTTC	CASSQGTSAFQETQYF
TRBV29-1	-	TRBJ1-6	TRBD1	14	TGCAGCGCTGCTACGGGACAGACGGATTCACCCCTCCACTTT	CSAATGQTDSPLHF
TRBV19	once	TRBJ2-2	-	15	TGTGCCAGTAGTCCGCTTGGGGGGAACACCGGGGAGCTGTTTTTT	CASSPLGGNTGELFF
TRBV12-5	-	TRBJ1-1	-	13	TGTGCTAGTGGTCTTGGGAGGGGAGTAGAAGCTTTCTTT	CASGLGRGVEAFF
TRBV4-1	-	TRBJ2-3	TRBD2	17	TGCGCCAGCGGACGAGTCGGGACTAGCGAAAGCACAGATACGCAGTATTTT	CASGRVGTSESTDTQYF
TRBV11-2	-	TRBJ1-2	-	12	TGTGCCAGCAGCTTAGGACTGAGGGGCTACACCTTC	CASSLGLRGYTF
TRBV7-8	-	TRBJ1-1	TRBD1	13	TGTGCCAGCAAGGGACAGGGGGCGTCCGGCGCTTTCTTT	CASKGQGASGAFF
TRBV15	-	TRBJ2-7	-	16	TGTGCCACCAGCAGGACCTGGTCGGGGAGTACCTACGAGCAGTACTTC	CATSRTWSGSTYEQYF
TRBV30	-	TRBJ1-1	-	14	TGTGCCTGGAGTCGGAGGATAGTGAACACTGAAGCTTTCTTT	CAWSRRIVNTEAFF
TRBV6-5	-	TRBJ2-5	-	16	TGTGCCAGCAGTTACGCGGGACAGAGGTACCAAGAGACCCAGTACTTC	CASSYAGQRYQETQYF
TRBV19	-	TRBJ1-2	-	13	TGTGCCAGTAGTAATTCCGGGACTCATGGCTACACCTTC	CASSNSGTHGYTF
TRBV7-9	few	TRBJ1-4	-	16	TGTGCCAGCAGCAATGGGCGTGGGCAGAAGAATGAAAAACTGTTTTTT	CASSNGRGQKNEKLFF
TRBV6-5	-	TRBJ1-4	-	15	TGTGCCAGCAGCCCCACCCAACCAACTAATGAAAAACTGTTTTTT	CASSPTQPTNEKLFF
TRBV6-6	-	TRBJ2-6	-	16	TGTGCCAGCAGTCGAGGCGCGGGGTACGGGGCCAACGTCCTGACTTTC	CASSRGAGYGANVLTF